These T cell receptor beta chains were read from a single sample in a study of cytomegalovirus exposure and HLA in healthy donors. TCRdb's copy holds only in-frame clones and misses some; the assay was immunoSEQ multiplex PCR. This sample has 40,000 to 60,000 clones, with over 85% found just once. The sequencing sample was made of PBMCs. The receptors stem from a woman aged 18-29 years in good health and CMV-seropositive. The CDR3 runs from the conserved cysteine through the conserved F or W. A D gene is named only where the DNA matches it firmly. Some rows have no size entry. The others give once, few or many, or a class for an expanded clone.

j_call: TRBJ1-2
v_call: TRBV7-8
clone_size: -
d_call: TRBD1
cdr3_length: 16
cdr3_aa: CASSRYTGTGAVGYTF
cdr3_nt: TGTGCCAGCAGCCGATACACCGGGACAGGGGCCGTCGGCTACACCTTC

j_call: TRBJ1-1
v_call: TRBV6-4
clone_size: -
d_call: TRBD1
cdr3_length: 14
cdr3_aa: CASSDSGDRGLTFF
cdr3_nt: TGTGCCAGCAGTGACTCGGGGGACAGGGGGCTGACTTTCTTT

j_call: TRBJ2-1
v_call: TRBV12-2
clone_size: -
d_call: -
cdr3_length: 15
cdr3_aa: CASRLIGRGYNEQFF
cdr3_nt: TGTGCAAGTCGCTTAATAGGGCGGGGTTACAATGAGCAGTTCTTC

j_call: TRBJ2-2
v_call: TRBV5-1
clone_size: -
d_call: TRBD2
cdr3_length: 16
cdr3_aa: CASSEAREVGTGELFF
cdr3_nt: TGCGCCAGCAGCGAAGCCCGGGAGGTAGGGACCGGGGAGCTGTTTTTT

j_call: TRBJ1-6
v_call: TRBV6-5
clone_size: -
d_call: -
cdr3_length: 13
cdr3_aa: CASSYGEAAPLHF
cdr3_nt: TGTGCCAGCAGTTACGGCGAGGCGGCACCCCTCCACTTT

j_call: TRBJ1-2
v_call: TRBV28
clone_size: -
d_call: TRBD1
cdr3_length: 12
cdr3_aa: CVTDRGNYGYTF
cdr3_nt: TGTGTTACGGACAGGGGAAACTATGGCTACACCTTC

j_call: TRBJ2-3
v_call: TRBV7-2
clone_size: -
d_call: TRBD2
cdr3_length: 15
cdr3_aa: CASSLTSGRTDTQYF
cdr3_nt: TGTGCCAGCAGCTTGACTAGCGGGCGCACAGATACGCAGTATTTT

j_call: TRBJ2-5
v_call: TRBV5-6
clone_size: -
d_call: -
cdr3_length: 13
cdr3_aa: CASSFRGGETQYF
cdr3_nt: TGTGCCAGCAGCTTCAGGGGTGGAGAGACCCAGTACTTC

j_call: TRBJ2-3
v_call: TRBV7-2
clone_size: -
d_call: -
cdr3_length: 15
cdr3_aa: CASSLAWASTDTQYF
cdr3_nt: TGTGCCAGCAGCTTAGCCTGGGCTAGCACAGATACGCAGTATTTT

j_call: TRBJ2-1
v_call: TRBV9
clone_size: -
d_call: -
cdr3_length: 16
cdr3_aa: CASSAQGRSGPNEQFF
cdr3_nt: TGTGCCAGCAGCGCCCAGGGTAGGAGCGGGCCGAATGAGCAGTTCTTC

j_call: TRBJ2-7
v_call: TRBV2
clone_size: few
d_call: -
cdr3_length: 13
cdr3_aa: CASSEDRTYEQYF
cdr3_nt: TGTGCCAGCAGTGAAGACAGGACCTACGAGCAGTACTTC

j_call: TRBJ2-1
v_call: TRBV29-1
clone_size: -
d_call: TRBD2
cdr3_length: 15
cdr3_aa: CSVTVAGGPYNEQFF
cdr3_nt: TGCAGCGTTACGGTAGCGGGAGGCCCCTACAATGAGCAGTTCTTC

j_call: TRBJ1-1
v_call: TRBV19
clone_size: -
d_call: TRBD1
cdr3_length: 14
cdr3_aa: CASSNGQGATEAFF
cdr3_nt: TGTGCCAGTAGTAACGGCCAGGGGGCCACTGAAGCTTTCTTT

j_call: TRBJ2-1
v_call: TRBV11-3
clone_size: -
d_call: TRBD2
cdr3_length: 16
cdr3_aa: CASSNKGLAGYNEQFF
cdr3_nt: TGTGCCAGCAGCAACAAAGGACTAGCGGGGTACAATGAGCAGTTCTTC

j_call: TRBJ2-2
v_call: TRBV4-3
clone_size: -
d_call: -
cdr3_length: 16
cdr3_aa: CASRPSAEANTGELFF
cdr3_nt: TGCGCCAGCAGACCCAGCGCGGAAGCGAACACCGGGGAGCTGTTTTTT

j_call: TRBJ1-5
v_call: TRBV9
clone_size: -
d_call: TRBD1
cdr3_length: 13
cdr3_aa: CASRDRGGQPQHF
cdr3_nt: TGTGCCAGCAGGGACAGGGGAGGTCAGCCCCAGCATTTT

j_call: TRBJ2-4
v_call: TRBV28
clone_size: -
d_call: -
cdr3_length: 16
cdr3_aa: CASSPLEGGEANIQYF
cdr3_nt: TGTGCCAGCAGTCCTCTTGAGGGAGGAGAAGCAAACATTCAGTACTTC

j_call: TRBJ1-2
v_call: TRBV11-2
clone_size: -
d_call: -
cdr3_length: 14
cdr3_aa: CASSSWTVNYGYTF
cdr3_nt: TGTGCCAGCAGCTCATGGACAGTAAACTATGGCTACACCTTC

j_call: TRBJ2-7
v_call: TRBV5-5
clone_size: -
d_call: TRBD2
cdr3_length: 15
cdr3_aa: CASSLIVGGTGEQYF
cdr3_nt: TGTGCCAGCAGCTTGATAGTGGGAGGGACGGGCGAGCAGTACTTC

j_call: TRBJ2-3
v_call: TRBV4-1
clone_size: -
d_call: TRBD2
cdr3_length: 15
cdr3_aa: CASSQGGLGADTQYF
cdr3_nt: TGCGCCAGCAGCCAAGGGGGACTAGGGGCAGATACGCAGTATTTT

j_call: TRBJ2-3
v_call: TRBV6-4
clone_size: once
d_call: TRBD2
cdr3_length: 16
cdr3_aa: CASSETQRESTDTQYF
cdr3_nt: TGTGCCAGCAGTGAAACCCAGCGGGAGAGTACAGATACGCAGTATTTT

j_call: TRBJ2-7
v_call: TRBV19
clone_size: -
d_call: -
cdr3_length: 15
cdr3_aa: CASSIAFGSSYEQYF
cdr3_nt: TGTGCCAGTAGTATCGCCTTTGGGAGCTCCTACGAGCAGTACTTC

j_call: TRBJ2-1
v_call: TRBV5-1
clone_size: -
d_call: TRBD2
cdr3_length: 16
cdr3_aa: CASSPGLAGPGNEQFF
cdr3_nt: TGCGCCAGCAGCCCTGGACTAGCGGGCCCCGGGAATGAGCAGTTCTTC

j_call: TRBJ2-7
v_call: TRBV29-1
clone_size: -
d_call: TRBD1
cdr3_length: 12
cdr3_aa: CSAGTGYDEQYF
cdr3_nt: TGCAGCGCAGGGACAGGGTACGACGAGCAGTACTTC

j_call: TRBJ2-3
v_call: TRBV15
clone_size: -
d_call: -
cdr3_length: 14
cdr3_aa: CATSRTGLEDTQYF
cdr3_nt: TGTGCCACCAGCAGAACAGGTTTGGAAGATACGCAGTATTTT

j_call: TRBJ2-7
v_call: TRBV7-8
clone_size: -
d_call: TRBD2
cdr3_length: 16
cdr3_aa: CASSDRTRDGYYEQYF
cdr3_nt: TGTGCCAGCAGCGACCGGACTAGGGATGGGTACTACGAGCAGTACTTC

j_call: TRBJ2-7
v_call: TRBV11-3
clone_size: -
d_call: -
cdr3_length: 19
cdr3_aa: CASSPRAPPMDMGSYEQYF
cdr3_nt: TGTGCCAGCAGCCCCCGGGCTCCGCCGATGGACATGGGTAGCTACGAGCAGTACTTC

j_call: TRBJ2-1
v_call: TRBV28
clone_size: -
d_call: TRBD2
cdr3_length: 15
cdr3_aa: CASSVLAGGYNEQFF
cdr3_nt: TGTGCCAGCAGTGTACTAGCGGGAGGGTACAATGAGCAGTTCTTC

j_call: TRBJ2-6
v_call: TRBV9
clone_size: -
d_call: -
cdr3_length: 18
cdr3_aa: CASSVVAGRSSGANVLTF
cdr3_nt: TGTGCCAGCAGCGTAGTGGCAGGGCGTAGCTCTGGGGCCAACGTCCTGACTTTC

j_call: TRBJ2-7
v_call: TRBV28
clone_size: -
d_call: -
cdr3_length: 13
cdr3_aa: CASSLQGGYEQYF
cdr3_nt: TGTGCCAGCAGTTTGCAGGGGGGCTACGAGCAGTACTTC

j_call: TRBJ2-7
v_call: TRBV7-9
clone_size: -
d_call: -
cdr3_length: 16
cdr3_aa: CASSNSNRVSSYEQYF
cdr3_nt: TGTGCCAGCAGTAATTCCAACAGGGTGTCCTCCTACGAGCAGTACTTC

j_call: TRBJ2-5
v_call: TRBV5-1
clone_size: once
d_call: -
cdr3_length: 15
cdr3_aa: CASSSRDRRQETQYF
cdr3_nt: TGCGCCAGCAGCTCGCGGGACCGAAGACAAGAGACCCAGTACTTC

j_call: TRBJ1-2
v_call: TRBV13
clone_size: -
d_call: TRBD1
cdr3_length: 15
cdr3_aa: CASSHRGQGNYGYTF
cdr3_nt: TGTGCCAGCAGCCACCGTGGACAGGGGAACTATGGCTACACCTTC

j_call: TRBJ2-3
v_call: TRBV11-3
clone_size: -
d_call: -
cdr3_length: 15
cdr3_aa: CASSLRQGRADTQYF
cdr3_nt: TGTGCCAGCAGCTTAAGACAGGGGAGGGCAGATACGCAGTATTTT

j_call: TRBJ1-3
v_call: TRBV28
clone_size: -
d_call: TRBD1
cdr3_length: 15
cdr3_aa: CASSLTGARGNTIYF
cdr3_nt: TGTGCCAGCAGTTTAACAGGGGCCCGCGGAAACACCATATATTTT

j_call: TRBJ2-3
v_call: TRBV7-9
clone_size: -
d_call: TRBD1
cdr3_length: 16
cdr3_aa: CASSAGQGSVSDTQYF
cdr3_nt: TGTGCCAGCAGCGCGGGACAGGGATCGGTTTCAGATACGCAGTATTTT

j_call: TRBJ2-7
v_call: TRBV6-1
clone_size: -
d_call: TRBD1
cdr3_length: 15
cdr3_aa: CASRDLTGGGAEQYF
cdr3_nt: TGTGCCAGCAGGGACCTGACAGGGGGCGGTGCCGAGCAGTACTTC

j_call: TRBJ2-7
v_call: TRBV30
clone_size: -
d_call: -
cdr3_length: 15
cdr3_aa: CAWRARGGFSYEQYF
cdr3_nt: TGTGCCTGGAGGGCGAGGGGGGGTTTCTCCTACGAGCAGTACTTC

j_call: TRBJ1-2
v_call: TRBV6-6
clone_size: -
d_call: -
cdr3_length: 14
cdr3_aa: CASRVRELDGGYTF
cdr3_nt: TGTGCCAGCAGGGTCAGGGAATTGGACGGTGGCTACACCTTC

j_call: TRBJ1-3
v_call: TRBV28
clone_size: -
d_call: -
cdr3_length: 16
cdr3_aa: CASSSILRFSGNTIYF
cdr3_nt: TGTGCCAGCAGCTCCATCTTGAGGTTCTCTGGAAACACCATATATTTT

j_call: TRBJ1-6
v_call: TRBV7-9
clone_size: once
d_call: TRBD1
cdr3_length: 18
cdr3_aa: CASSSGTGPSFSPSPLHF
cdr3_nt: TGTGCCAGCAGTTCCGGGACAGGGCCCTCTTTCTCCCCATCACCCCTCCACTTT

j_call: TRBJ2-7
v_call: TRBV9
clone_size: -
d_call: TRBD2
cdr3_length: 14
cdr3_aa: CASSGSGRAREQYF
cdr3_nt: TGTGCCAGCAGCGGTAGCGGGAGGGCCCGGGAGCAGTACTTC

j_call: TRBJ2-1
v_call: TRBV11-2
clone_size: -
d_call: -
cdr3_length: 12
cdr3_aa: CASSSQGSEQFF
cdr3_nt: TGTGCCAGCAGCTCACAGGGTTCTGAGCAGTTCTTC

j_call: TRBJ2-7
v_call: TRBV27
clone_size: -
d_call: TRBD2
cdr3_length: 15
cdr3_aa: CASSPRASGPYEQYF
cdr3_nt: TGTGCCAGCAGCCCGAGGGCTAGCGGTCCCTACGAGCAGTACTTC

j_call: TRBJ1-2
v_call: TRBV2
clone_size: -
d_call: -
cdr3_length: 14
cdr3_aa: CASSEDQGNYGYTF
cdr3_nt: TGTGCCAGCAGTGAAGATCAGGGGAATTATGGCTACACCTTC

j_call: TRBJ1-1
v_call: TRBV19
clone_size: -
d_call: TRBD1
cdr3_length: 20
cdr3_aa: CASSIFLGQGVSGMNTEAFF
cdr3_nt: TGTGCCAGTAGTATATTTTTGGGTCAGGGGGTATCAGGTATGAACACTGAAGCTTTCTTT

j_call: TRBJ2-7
v_call: TRBV7-9
clone_size: once
d_call: -
cdr3_length: 11
cdr3_aa: CASSGQYEQYF
cdr3_nt: TGTGCCAGCAGCGGACAGTACGAGCAGTACTTC

j_call: TRBJ1-5
v_call: TRBV25-1
clone_size: -
d_call: -
cdr3_length: 14
cdr3_aa: CASSDSEPGRPQHF
cdr3_nt: TGTGCCAGCAGTGACTCCGAACCGGGGAGGCCCCAGCATTTT

j_call: TRBJ2-5
v_call: TRBV27
clone_size: -
d_call: -
cdr3_length: 12
cdr3_aa: CASSGLEETQYF
cdr3_nt: TGTGCCAGCAGTGGCCTCGAAGAGACCCAGTACTTC

j_call: TRBJ2-5
v_call: TRBV9
clone_size: -
d_call: -
cdr3_length: 16
cdr3_aa: CASSAPGLGRRETQYF
cdr3_nt: TGTGCCAGCAGCGCCCCGGGACTTGGGCGTCGAGAGACCCAGTACTTC

j_call: TRBJ1-5
v_call: TRBV30
clone_size: -
d_call: -
cdr3_length: 13
cdr3_aa: CAWSPQGNQPQHF
cdr3_nt: TGTGCCTGGAGTCCACAGGGAAATCAGCCCCAGCATTTT

j_call: TRBJ2-7
v_call: TRBV27
clone_size: -
d_call: -
cdr3_length: 13
cdr3_aa: CASGFRDSYEQYF
cdr3_nt: TGTGCCAGCGGCTTCCGGGACTCCTACGAGCAGTACTTC

j_call: TRBJ1-1
v_call: TRBV5-6
clone_size: -
d_call: -
cdr3_length: 14
cdr3_aa: CASSLDYRNTEAFF
cdr3_nt: TGTGCCAGCAGCTTAGACTACAGGAACACTGAAGCTTTCTTT